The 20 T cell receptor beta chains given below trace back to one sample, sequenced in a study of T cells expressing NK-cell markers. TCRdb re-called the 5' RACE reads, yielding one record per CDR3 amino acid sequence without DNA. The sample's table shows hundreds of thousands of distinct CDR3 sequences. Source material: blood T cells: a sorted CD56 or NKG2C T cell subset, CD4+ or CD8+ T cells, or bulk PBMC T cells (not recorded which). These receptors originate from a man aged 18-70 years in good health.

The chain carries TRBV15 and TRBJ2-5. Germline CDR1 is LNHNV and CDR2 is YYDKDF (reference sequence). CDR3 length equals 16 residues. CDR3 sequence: CATSSLGRLIQETQYF.

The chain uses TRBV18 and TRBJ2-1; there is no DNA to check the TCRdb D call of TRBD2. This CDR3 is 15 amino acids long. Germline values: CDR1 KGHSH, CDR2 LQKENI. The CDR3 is CASSPRLAGADEQFF.

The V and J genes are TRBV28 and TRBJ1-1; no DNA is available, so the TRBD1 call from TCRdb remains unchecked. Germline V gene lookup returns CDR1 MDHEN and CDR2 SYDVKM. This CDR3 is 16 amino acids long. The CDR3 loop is CASSLWAGQVRTEAFF. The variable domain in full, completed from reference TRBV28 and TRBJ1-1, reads DVKVTQSSRYLVKRTGEKVFLECVQDMDHENMFWYRQDPGLGLRLIYFSYDVKMKEKGDIPEGYSVSREKKERFSLILESASTNQTSMYLCASSLWAGQVRTEAFFGQGTRLTVV.

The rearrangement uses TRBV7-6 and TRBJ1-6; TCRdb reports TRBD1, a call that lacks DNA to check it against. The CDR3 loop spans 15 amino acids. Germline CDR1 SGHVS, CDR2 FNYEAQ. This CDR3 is CASSAGTAYNSPLHF.

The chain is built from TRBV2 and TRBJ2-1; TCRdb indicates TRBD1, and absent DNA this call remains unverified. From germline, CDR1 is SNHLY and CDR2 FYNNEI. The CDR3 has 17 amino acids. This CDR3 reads CASSEASGKDGSNEQFF.

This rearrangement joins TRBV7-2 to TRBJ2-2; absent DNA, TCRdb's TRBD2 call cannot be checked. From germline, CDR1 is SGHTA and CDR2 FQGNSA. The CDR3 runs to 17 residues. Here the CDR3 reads CASSLRTGGGATGELFF.

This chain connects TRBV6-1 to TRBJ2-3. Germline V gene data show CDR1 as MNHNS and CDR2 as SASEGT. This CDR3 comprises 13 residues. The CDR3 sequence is CASGAVGTDTQYF.

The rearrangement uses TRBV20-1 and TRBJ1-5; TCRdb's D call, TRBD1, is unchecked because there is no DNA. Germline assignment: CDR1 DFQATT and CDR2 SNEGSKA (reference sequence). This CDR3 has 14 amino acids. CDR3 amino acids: CSAAGTYSNQPQHF.

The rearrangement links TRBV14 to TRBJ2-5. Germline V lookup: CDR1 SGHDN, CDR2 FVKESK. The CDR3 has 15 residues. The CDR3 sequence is CASSQTPLSRETQYF.

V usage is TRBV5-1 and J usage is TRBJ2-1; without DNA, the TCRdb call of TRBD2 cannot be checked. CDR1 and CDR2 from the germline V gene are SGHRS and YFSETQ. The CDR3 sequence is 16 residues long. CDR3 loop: CASSFPRTSGGNEQFF.

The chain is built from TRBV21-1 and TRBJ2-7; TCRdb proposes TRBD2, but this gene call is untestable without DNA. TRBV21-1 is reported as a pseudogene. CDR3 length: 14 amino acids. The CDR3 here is CARAGEGVSYEQYF.

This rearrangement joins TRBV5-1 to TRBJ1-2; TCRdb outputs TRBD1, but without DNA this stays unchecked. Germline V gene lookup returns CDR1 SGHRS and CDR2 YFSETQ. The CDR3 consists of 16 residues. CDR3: CASSATGTHTSYGYTF.

CDR3 region: CSATSGTEDYEQYF. The V call is TRBV20-1, the J call TRBJ2-7; checking the TCRdb D call of TRBD1 is not possible without DNA. Per the germline V gene, CDR1 is DFQATT and CDR2 is SNEGSKA (reference sequence). The CDR3 consists of 14 residues.

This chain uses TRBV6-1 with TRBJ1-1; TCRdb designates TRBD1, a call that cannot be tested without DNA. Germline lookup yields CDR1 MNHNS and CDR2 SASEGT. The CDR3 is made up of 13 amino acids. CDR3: CASSGDRGRIAFF.

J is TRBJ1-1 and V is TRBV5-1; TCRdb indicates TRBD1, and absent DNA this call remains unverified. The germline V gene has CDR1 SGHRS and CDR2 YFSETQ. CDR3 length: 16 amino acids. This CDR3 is CASSLGPGTANTEAFF.

The CDR3 loop is CATSDSSGGWAQYF. The V call is TRBV24-1, the J call TRBJ2-3; TCRdb gives TRBD1 as the D gene, but with no DNA this cannot be confirmed. This CDR3 has 14 residues. From germline, CDR1 is KGHDR and CDR2 SFDVKD.

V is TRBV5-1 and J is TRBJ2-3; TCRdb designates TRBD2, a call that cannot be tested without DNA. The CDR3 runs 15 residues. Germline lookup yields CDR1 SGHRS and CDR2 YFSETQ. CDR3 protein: CASSLVGSSGDTQYF.

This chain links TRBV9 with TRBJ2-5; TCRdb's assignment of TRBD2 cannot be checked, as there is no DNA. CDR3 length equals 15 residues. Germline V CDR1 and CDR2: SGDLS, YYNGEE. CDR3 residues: CASSVELAGGETQYF.

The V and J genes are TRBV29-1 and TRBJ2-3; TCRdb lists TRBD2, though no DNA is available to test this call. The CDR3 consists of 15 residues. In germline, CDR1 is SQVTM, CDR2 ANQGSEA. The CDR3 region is CSVAPAGDRADTQYF.

Here the CDR3 reads CAVEGQGSSGELFF. The V gene is TRBV12-3 or TRBV12-4, the J gene TRBJ2-2; the D call from TCRdb, TRBD1, cannot be confirmed without DNA. This CDR3 contains 14 residues.